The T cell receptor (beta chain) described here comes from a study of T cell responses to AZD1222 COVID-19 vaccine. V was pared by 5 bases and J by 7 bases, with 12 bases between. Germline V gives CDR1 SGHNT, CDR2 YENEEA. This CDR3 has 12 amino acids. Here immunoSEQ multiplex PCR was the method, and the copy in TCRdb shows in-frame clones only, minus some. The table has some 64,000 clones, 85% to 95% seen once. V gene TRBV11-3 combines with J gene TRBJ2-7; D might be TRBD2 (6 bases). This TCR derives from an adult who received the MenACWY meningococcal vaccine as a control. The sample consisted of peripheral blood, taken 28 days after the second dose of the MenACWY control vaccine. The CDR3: CASSPQGGEQYF. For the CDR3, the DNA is TGTGCCAGCAGCCCCCAGGGAGGAGAGCAGTACTTC.